These T cell receptor beta chains were read from a single sample in a study of cytomegalovirus exposure and HLA in healthy donors. The protocol was immunoSEQ multiplex PCR, while the TCRdb copy is restricted to in-frame clones and leaves out a portion. The table has around 130,000 clones, 65% to 75% seen once. Sequencing used PBMCs. All receptors come from a woman aged 50 to 65 in good health and CMV-seropositive. CDR3s include the opening cysteine and the closing phenylalanine or tryptophan. The D gene is left open where the match is weak. Clone sizes are given selectively: once, few, many, or a class where the clone is expanded.

v_gene: TRBV5-1
j_gene: TRBJ1-1
abundance: few
d_gene: -
CDR3nt: TGCGCCAGCAGCTTGAGGGAGTTGAACACTGAAGCTTTCTTT
CDR3aa: CASSLRELNTEAFF

v_gene: TRBV6-1
j_gene: TRBJ2-7
abundance: medium-sized
d_gene: TRBD2
CDR3nt: TGTGCCAGCACACTCGAGGGGGGACTAGCTCACGAGCAGTACTTC
CDR3aa: CASTLEGGLAHEQYF

v_gene: TRBV23-1
j_gene: TRBJ2-2
abundance: -
d_gene: -
CDR3nt: TGCGCCAGCAGTCAATCCGGCAGCGGAGCCACCGGGGAGCTGTTTTTT
CDR3aa: CASSQSGSGATGELFF

v_gene: TRBV7-2
j_gene: TRBJ1-5
abundance: -
d_gene: -
CDR3nt: TGTGCCAGCAGCCCCGGGAGGGGAAACCAGCCCCAGCATTTT
CDR3aa: CASSPGRGNQPQHF

v_gene: TRBV20-1
j_gene: TRBJ2-5
abundance: -
d_gene: -
CDR3nt: TGCAGTGCTAGAGATAGTTTTGACCAGTACTTC
CDR3aa: CSARDSFDQYF

v_gene: TRBV11-2
j_gene: TRBJ1-1
abundance: -
d_gene: -
CDR3nt: TGTGCCAGCAGCTTAGCGACTGAAGCTTTCTTT
CDR3aa: CASSLATEAFF

v_gene: TRBV7-2
j_gene: TRBJ1-5
abundance: -
d_gene: -
CDR3nt: TGTGCCAGCAGCCCTGACACCAATCAGCCCCAGCATTTT
CDR3aa: CASSPDTNQPQHF

v_gene: TRBV7-9
j_gene: TRBJ2-2
abundance: -
d_gene: -
CDR3nt: TGTGCCAGCAGCTTTCGCGCGGCCGGGGAGCTGTTTTTT
CDR3aa: CASSFRAAGELFF

v_gene: TRBV18
j_gene: TRBJ2-7
abundance: -
d_gene: TRBD1
CDR3nt: TGTGCCAGCTCACTACAAGGGACAGGCGGGGACGAGCAGTACTTC
CDR3aa: CASSLQGTGGDEQYF

v_gene: TRBV16
j_gene: TRBJ1-4
abundance: -
d_gene: TRBD1
CDR3nt: TGTGCCAGCAGCCAATCCGACAGGGCCACGAGTGAAAAACTGTTTTTT
CDR3aa: CASSQSDRATSEKLFF

v_gene: TRBV19
j_gene: TRBJ1-3
abundance: few
d_gene: -
CDR3nt: TGTGCCGGCGGGGGAGGGGATCGGCGCACCATATATTTT
CDR3aa: CAGGGGDRRTIYF

v_gene: TRBV9
j_gene: TRBJ1-1
abundance: -
d_gene: TRBD1
CDR3nt: TGTGCCAGCAGCTCCAGGACAGGGAGGACTGAAGCTTTCTTT
CDR3aa: CASSSRTGRTEAFF

v_gene: TRBV5-6
j_gene: TRBJ1-6
abundance: -
d_gene: -
CDR3nt: TGTGCCAGCAGCTTGGAGCGGAGAACAAATTCACCCCTCCACTTT
CDR3aa: CASSLERRTNSPLHF

v_gene: TRBV11-3
j_gene: TRBJ2-2
abundance: -
d_gene: TRBD1
CDR3nt: TGTGCCAGCTCCGGGACAGGGAGACCTGTTGTTAAAACCGGGGAGCTGTTTTTT
CDR3aa: CASSGTGRPVVKTGELFF

v_gene: TRBV25-1
j_gene: TRBJ1-4
abundance: -
d_gene: -
CDR3nt: TGTGCCAGCGCCGAGCGGGCCCGGGATGAAAAACTGTTTTTT
CDR3aa: CASAERARDEKLFF

v_gene: TRBV6-1
j_gene: TRBJ2-7
abundance: -
d_gene: -
CDR3nt: TGTGCCGGCAAGACAGGCGGATCCGAGCAGTACTTC
CDR3aa: CAGKTGGSEQYF

v_gene: TRBV27
j_gene: TRBJ1-5
abundance: -
d_gene: -
CDR3nt: TGTGCCAGTGGGCAAATCAATCAGCCCCAGCATTTT
CDR3aa: CASGQINQPQHF

v_gene: TRBV5-1
j_gene: TRBJ2-1
abundance: -
d_gene: -
CDR3nt: TGCGCCAGCACCCAGACGAGGGGGATCTACAATGAGCAGTTCTTC
CDR3aa: CASTQTRGIYNEQFF

v_gene: TRBV5-4
j_gene: TRBJ2-3
abundance: -
d_gene: -
CDR3nt: TGTGCCAGCAGCTTGGATGTAGGCACAGATACGCAGTATTTT
CDR3aa: CASSLDVGTDTQYF

v_gene: TRBV18
j_gene: TRBJ1-1
abundance: -
d_gene: -
CDR3nt: TGTGCCAGCTCACCGGGGGGAGGCCACACTGAAGCTTTCTTT
CDR3aa: CASSPGGGHTEAFF

v_gene: TRBV5-1
j_gene: TRBJ1-3
abundance: few
d_gene: -
CDR3nt: TGCGCCAGCAGCCTAGCTGGGGGGAGCTCTGGAAACACCATATATTTT
CDR3aa: CASSLAGGSSGNTIYF

v_gene: TRBV5-6
j_gene: TRBJ1-2
abundance: -
d_gene: -
CDR3nt: TGTGCCAGCAGCTCGGGGGGAGGTAATGGCTACACCTTC
CDR3aa: CASSSGGGNGYTF

v_gene: TRBV5-6
j_gene: TRBJ1-2
abundance: -
d_gene: TRBD1
CDR3nt: TGTGCCAGCAGAAGGACAGGGCCCCCCTGCGGCTACACCTTC
CDR3aa: CASRRTGPPCGYTF

v_gene: TRBV4-1
j_gene: TRBJ2-5
abundance: -
d_gene: -
CDR3nt: TGCGCCAGCAGCCAATGGCGGGGAGTAGTTCCAGAGACCCAGTACTTC
CDR3aa: CASSQWRGVVPETQYF

v_gene: TRBV6-5
j_gene: TRBJ2-6
abundance: -
d_gene: -
CDR3nt: TGTGCCAGCACCAGTACCCTCAGTGGGGCCAACGTCCTGACTTTC
CDR3aa: CASTSTLSGANVLTF

v_gene: TRBV7-2
j_gene: TRBJ2-2
abundance: -
d_gene: -
CDR3nt: TGTGCCAGCAGCTTGCCCAACGGGTTGAACACCGGGGAGCTGTTTTTT
CDR3aa: CASSLPNGLNTGELFF

v_gene: TRBV9
j_gene: TRBJ2-7
abundance: -
d_gene: TRBD2
CDR3nt: TGTGCCAGCAGCGTAGTGGGGGGGGAGCAGTACTTC
CDR3aa: CASSVVGGEQYF

v_gene: TRBV7-8
j_gene: TRBJ2-7
abundance: -
d_gene: TRBD1
CDR3nt: TGTGCCAGCAGCTTACCCAAGACAGGGGTCGTCTCCTACGAGCAGTACTTC
CDR3aa: CASSLPKTGVVSYEQYF

v_gene: TRBV11-2
j_gene: TRBJ2-1
abundance: -
d_gene: TRBD2
CDR3nt: TGTGCCAGCAGCCCCGGGACTAGCCTCGAGCAGTTCTTC
CDR3aa: CASSPGTSLEQFF

v_gene: TRBV28
j_gene: TRBJ1-1
abundance: -
d_gene: TRBD1
CDR3nt: TGTGCCAGCCCAGGGAAGACGCGCTTACCCGACGAGGGACAGGCGAACACTGAAGCTTTCTTT
CDR3aa: CASPGKTRLPDEGQANTEAFF

v_gene: TRBV7-9
j_gene: TRBJ1-1
abundance: -
d_gene: TRBD1
CDR3nt: TGTGCCAGCAGCATGACAGGGGGAGTCGTGGGCACTGAAGCTTTCTTT
CDR3aa: CASSMTGGVVGTEAFF

v_gene: TRBV5-6
j_gene: TRBJ2-5
abundance: few
d_gene: -
CDR3nt: TGTGCCAGCAGCTCCACAGGGAGGGCCCAAGAGACCCAGTACTTC
CDR3aa: CASSSTGRAQETQYF

v_gene: TRBV5-8
j_gene: TRBJ2-7
abundance: -
d_gene: TRBD1
CDR3nt: TGTGCCAGCAGCCCAAGGGACAGGGCCACCTACGAGCAGTACTTC
CDR3aa: CASSPRDRATYEQYF

v_gene: TRBV11-2
j_gene: TRBJ2-5
abundance: -
d_gene: -
CDR3nt: TGTGCCAGCAGCCCGTACCAAGAGACCCAGTACTTC
CDR3aa: CASSPYQETQYF

v_gene: TRBV11-3
j_gene: TRBJ1-1
abundance: few
d_gene: TRBD1
CDR3nt: TGTGCCAGCAGCCAAGAGACAGGGAATGAAGCTTTCTTT
CDR3aa: CASSQETGNEAFF

v_gene: TRBV7-2
j_gene: TRBJ2-5
abundance: -
d_gene: -
CDR3nt: TGTGCCAGCACCACAAAAGAGACCCAGTACTTC
CDR3aa: CASTTKETQYF

v_gene: TRBV7-9
j_gene: TRBJ1-1
abundance: -
d_gene: -
CDR3nt: TGTGCCAGCAGCTTACCCTACAGGGACACTGAAGCTTTCTTT
CDR3aa: CASSLPYRDTEAFF

v_gene: TRBV10-3
j_gene: TRBJ1-3
abundance: -
d_gene: -
CDR3nt: TGTGCCATCAGATGGACAGACGGAAACACCATATATTTT
CDR3aa: CAIRWTDGNTIYF

v_gene: TRBV6-5
j_gene: TRBJ1-2
abundance: once
d_gene: TRBD1
CDR3nt: TGTGCCAGCAGTTACTCGCCCGGGGACAGTAACTATGGCTACACCTTC
CDR3aa: CASSYSPGDSNYGYTF

v_gene: TRBV4-1
j_gene: TRBJ2-1
abundance: -
d_gene: -
CDR3nt: TGCGCCAGCAGCCAAGACGGAACAGGGTTACCCTACAATGAGCAGTTCTTC
CDR3aa: CASSQDGTGLPYNEQFF

v_gene: TRBV6-1
j_gene: TRBJ1-4
abundance: -
d_gene: -
CDR3nt: TGTGCCAGCAGTGAACCCAGACTAAGGGGGGGTGAAAAACTGTTTTTT
CDR3aa: CASSEPRLRGGEKLFF

v_gene: TRBV5-1
j_gene: TRBJ2-5
abundance: few
d_gene: TRBD1
CDR3nt: TGCGCCAGCAGTCGCGGGACAGGGGGAACAGAGACCCAGTACTTC
CDR3aa: CASSRGTGGTETQYF

v_gene: TRBV27
j_gene: TRBJ2-7
abundance: -
d_gene: -
CDR3nt: TGTGCCAGCAGTTTATGGGGGGAGATCGAGCAGTACTTC
CDR3aa: CASSLWGEIEQYF

v_gene: TRBV5-6
j_gene: TRBJ2-3
abundance: -
d_gene: -
CDR3nt: TGTGCCAGCAGCTTGGGGGGGCGCCGCACAGATACGCAGTATTTT
CDR3aa: CASSLGGRRTDTQYF

v_gene: TRBV6-1
j_gene: TRBJ2-2
abundance: -
d_gene: -
CDR3nt: TGTGCCAGCAGTGAAGTAGCTAAGAACACCGGGGAGCTGTTTTTT
CDR3aa: CASSEVAKNTGELFF

v_gene: TRBV18
j_gene: TRBJ2-3
abundance: -
d_gene: -
CDR3nt: TGTGCCAGCTCACCAGGTTCTCGGGCAGATACGCAGTATTTT
CDR3aa: CASSPGSRADTQYF

v_gene: TRBV5-6
j_gene: TRBJ1-5
abundance: -
d_gene: TRBD1
CDR3nt: TGTGCCAGCAGCGACTCGACAGGGCCAAGCAATCAGCCCCAGCATTTT
CDR3aa: CASSDSTGPSNQPQHF

v_gene: TRBV5-8
j_gene: TRBJ2-7
abundance: -
d_gene: TRBD1
CDR3nt: TGTGCCAGCAGCTTGGGGACAGGGCTAGGCGAGCAGTACTTC
CDR3aa: CASSLGTGLGEQYF

v_gene: TRBV5-5
j_gene: TRBJ1-1
abundance: -
d_gene: -
CDR3nt: TGTGCCAGCACCTCCGGGAGAGTCGCGAACACTGAAGCTTTCTTT
CDR3aa: CASTSGRVANTEAFF

v_gene: TRBV19
j_gene: TRBJ2-3
abundance: -
d_gene: -
CDR3nt: TGTGCCAGTAGTACAACATCAGGGGGCACAGATACGCAGTATTTT
CDR3aa: CASSTTSGGTDTQYF